This T cell receptor (beta chain) was profiled in a study of T cell responses to AZD1222 COVID-19 vaccine (dated by TCRdb to the early 2020s). About the full investigation: AZD1222 recipients with second doses at about 4 weeks or about 12 weeks were pooled, because spike-specific TCR depth and breadth did not differ between schedules. Enrollment into the trials was organized by age into subgroups of 18-55, 56-69 and 70-plus years, and those subgroups contained about 150, 27 and 61 TCR-sequenced participants, respectively. TCR sequencing was performed for over 230 trial participants, of whom about 200 were given two doses of AZD1222 and around 25 were given two doses of MenACWY control vaccine. Results the study describes overall, beyond this receptor: Participants were mostly white British and included more females than males, and it was suggested by the authors that clonal diversity may have been underestimated. Because no samples from the day 14 peak response were available, repertoires could be characterized only after the peak T cell response. Reportedly, almost half of the unique spike-specific TCRs recognized epitopes lying outside the regions that are mutated in the B.1.351 and B.1.1.7 variants. The whole spike protein was spanned by vaccine-associated CD4 TCRs, and dominant responses were seen in regions 160-218 and 743-854. The 56-69-year group was small, and its depth increase did not reach significance, likely because of low power. Conclusions about previously exposed vaccinees are limited, since just 5 or 6 AZD1222 recipients were seropositive for SARS-CoV-2 at baseline. A significant rise in spike-specific TCR breadth and depth was observed after two AZD1222 doses relative to day 0 and relative to MenACWY recipients.

As to this clone: Its antigen has not been determined. No much larger clonotype is one base removed from it; base qualities were not supplied.

The CDR3 regions of human TCRbeta chains were subjected to immunosequencing. Concerning the study's data processing: Repertoire TCRs were checked for matches against a reference library of SARS-CoV-2-specific TCRs that had been generated using the MIRA antigen-specificity platform. Breadth was defined as the fraction of unique TCRs that were SARS-CoV-2-associated. Depth was defined as the fraction of total T cells that were SARS-CoV-2-associated. Using the MIRA data, each spike-specific TCR was mapped to the spike region that the TCR reacts to and placed in a CD4 or CD8 class. Log10-transformed breadth and depth values were compared by one-way ANOVA with Sidak's multiple comparisons tests. The immuneACCESS repertoire file appears here via TCRdb, limited to in-frame rearrangements. These files lack a portion of the clones; in checked studies, under half of the deficit traces to unresolved V genes, and the cause of the others is not known. The V and J calls and the clone size are those of that table, but D and trimming were determined from the DNA. The table for this sample lists roughly 100,000 clones; 89% of them were counted only once. Together, the top ten hold around a sixth of the sample.

Reading the label with the study, this specimen's time point is: baseline before first vaccination. The vaccinee samples were drawn from two UK trials, COV001 and COV002, one of which was a single-blind randomized controlled phase 2/3 trial testing AZD1222 (ChAdOx1 nCoV-19) in healthy adults. For TCRbeta chain sequencing, PBMC samples from trial participants were taken at day 0 and at day 28 after the second dose. CDR1 and CDR2, per the germline V gene (reference sequence), are GTSNPN and SVGIG. V gives up 3 bases and J gives up 7 bases, and the segment between their germline ends measures 16 bases. Taken from cysteine to phenylalanine, the CDR3 has 15 residues. The CDR3 DNA has 45 bases and is translated from base 1.

Sequencing was performed on peripheral blood, taken on day 0 of AZD1222 vaccination. The chain joins TRBV30 to TRBJ1-6; the D segment could be TRBD1, given 5 matching bases. The receptor's source is an adult in good health. The sequenced DNA is TGTGCCTGGAGCGCCTCCGGGACTCAGAATTCACCCCTCCACTTT. Its translation is CAWSASGTQNSPLHF.